This TCR beta chain was profiled in a study of tumor and adjacent non-tumor tissue in lung cancer. The wider study: Patients comprised 12 adenocarcinoma, a couple of squamous cell carcinoma and 1 small cell lung cancer. The patients, around 10 men and a handful of women, were about 30 to 85 with stage I to III disease. Study-wide points: Tumor repertoires had a smaller top 100 clone share than normal lung.

The length of the CDR3 is 17 residues. In germline, CDR1 is MGHRA, CDR2 YSYEKL. Notes on this clonotype: As yet, its antigen is unknown. At one end the junction does not follow the germline gene, possibly because of a read error.

No cell sorting was done before RNA was extracted from the tissue. Chemotherapy-naive patients with new lung cancer underwent thoracic surgery in China, August–November 2014. The library came from three nested PCR rounds adapted from ARM-PCR protocols. MiXCR, applied by TCRdb to the multiplex PCR reads, yields one record per CDR3 protein. The sample yields fewer than 85,000 distinct CDR3 sequences, around four fifths seen once. The specimen was lung tumor tissue. The V and J genes are TRBV4-1 and TRBJ2-1; 9 bases agree with TRBD2. This sequence was found in a woman aged 50 to 65 with non-small cell lung cancer. In nucleotides, the CDR3 is TGCGCTAGCAGCCAAAACGGGGGGACTAGCCTTTACAATGAGCAGTTCTTC. Protein: CASSQNGGTSLYNEQFF.